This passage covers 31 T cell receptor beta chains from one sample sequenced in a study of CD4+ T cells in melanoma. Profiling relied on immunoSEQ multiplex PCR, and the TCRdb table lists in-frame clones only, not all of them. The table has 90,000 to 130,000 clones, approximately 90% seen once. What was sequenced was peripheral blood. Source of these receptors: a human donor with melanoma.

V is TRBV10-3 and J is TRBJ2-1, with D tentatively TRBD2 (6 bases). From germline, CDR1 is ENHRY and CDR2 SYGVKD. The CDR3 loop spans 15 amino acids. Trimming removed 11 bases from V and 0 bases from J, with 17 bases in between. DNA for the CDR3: TGTGCCGTCGCCTTAGCGGATAGCTCCTACAATGAGCAGTTCTTC. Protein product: CAVALADSSYNEQFF.

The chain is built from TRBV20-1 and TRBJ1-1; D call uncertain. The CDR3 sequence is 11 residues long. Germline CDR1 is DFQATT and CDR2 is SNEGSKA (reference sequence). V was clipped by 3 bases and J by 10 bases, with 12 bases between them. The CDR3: CSASGPFGAFF. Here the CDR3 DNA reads TGCAGTGCTAGTGGCCCCTTCGGAGCTTTCTTT.

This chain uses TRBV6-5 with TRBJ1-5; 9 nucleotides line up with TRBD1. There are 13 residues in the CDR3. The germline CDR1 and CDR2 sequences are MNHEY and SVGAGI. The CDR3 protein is CASGTGRYQPQHF. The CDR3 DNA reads TGTGCATCGGGGACAGGGCGTTATCAGCCCCAGCATTTT.

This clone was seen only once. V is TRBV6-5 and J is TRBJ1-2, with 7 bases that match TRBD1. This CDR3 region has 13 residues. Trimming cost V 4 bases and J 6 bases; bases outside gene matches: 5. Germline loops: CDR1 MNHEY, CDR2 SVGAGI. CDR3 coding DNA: TGTGCCAGCAGTTCCGGACAGGCCCATGGCTACACCTTC. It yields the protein CASSSGQAHGYTF.

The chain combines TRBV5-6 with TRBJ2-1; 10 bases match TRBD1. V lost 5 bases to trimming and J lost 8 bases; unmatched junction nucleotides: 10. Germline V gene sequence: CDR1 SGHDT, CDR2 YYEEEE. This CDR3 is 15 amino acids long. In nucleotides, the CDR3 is TGTGCCAGCAGTAGCGGGACAGGGGTGTGGCATGAGCAGTTCTTC. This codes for CASSSGTGVWHEQFF.

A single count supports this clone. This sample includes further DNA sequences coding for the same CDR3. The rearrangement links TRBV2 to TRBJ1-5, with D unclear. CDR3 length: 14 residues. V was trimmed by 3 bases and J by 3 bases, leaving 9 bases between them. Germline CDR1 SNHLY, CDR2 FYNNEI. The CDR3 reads CASSDRQLNQPQHF. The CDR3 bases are TGTGCCAGCAGTGACCGGCAGCTCAATCAGCCCCAGCATTTT.

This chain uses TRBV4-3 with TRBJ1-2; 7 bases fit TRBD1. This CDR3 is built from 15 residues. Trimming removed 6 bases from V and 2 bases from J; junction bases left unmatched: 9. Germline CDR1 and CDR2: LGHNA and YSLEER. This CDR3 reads CASSPSYRGNYGYTF. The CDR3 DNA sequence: TGCGCCAGCAGTCCAAGCTACAGGGGAAACTATGGCTACACCTTC.

CDR3 sequence (DNA): TGTGCCAGCAGTGAACCTAGCGGGGGGAATGAGCAGTTCTTC. Translation: CASSEPSGGNEQFF. The rearrangement links TRBV6-1 to TRBJ2-1, with 11 bases matching TRBD2. V gave up 2 bases and J gave up 7 bases; unmatched junction bases: 1. Germline values: CDR1 MNHNS, CDR2 SASEGT. This CDR3 is 14 amino acids long.

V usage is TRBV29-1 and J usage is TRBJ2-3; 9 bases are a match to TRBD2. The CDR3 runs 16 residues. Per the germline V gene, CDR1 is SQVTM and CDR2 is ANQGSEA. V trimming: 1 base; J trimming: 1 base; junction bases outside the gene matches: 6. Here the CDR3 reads CSVEGLAGLGTDTQYF. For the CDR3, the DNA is TGCAGCGTTGAAGGGCTAGCGGGATTGGGCACAGATACGCAGTATTTT.

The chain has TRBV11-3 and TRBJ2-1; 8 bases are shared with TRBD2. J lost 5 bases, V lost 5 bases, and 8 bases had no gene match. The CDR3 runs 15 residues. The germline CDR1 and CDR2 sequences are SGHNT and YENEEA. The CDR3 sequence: CASSADGTSNNEQFF. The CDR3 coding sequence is TGTGCCAGCAGCGCAGATGGGACTAGTAACAATGAGCAGTTCTTC.

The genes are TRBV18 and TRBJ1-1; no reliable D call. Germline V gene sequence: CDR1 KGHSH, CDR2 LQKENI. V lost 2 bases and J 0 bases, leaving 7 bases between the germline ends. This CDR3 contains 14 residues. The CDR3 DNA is TGTGCCAGCTCACCAAGGCCGCTGAACACTGAAGCTTTCTTT. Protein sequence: CASSPRPLNTEAFF.

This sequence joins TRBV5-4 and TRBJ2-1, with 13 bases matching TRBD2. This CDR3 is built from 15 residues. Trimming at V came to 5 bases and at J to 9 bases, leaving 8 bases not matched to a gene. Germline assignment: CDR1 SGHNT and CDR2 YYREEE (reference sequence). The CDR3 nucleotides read TGTGCCAGCAGTCCCCGGACTAGCGGGAGTTTTGAGCAGTTCTTC. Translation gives CASSPRTSGSFEQFF.

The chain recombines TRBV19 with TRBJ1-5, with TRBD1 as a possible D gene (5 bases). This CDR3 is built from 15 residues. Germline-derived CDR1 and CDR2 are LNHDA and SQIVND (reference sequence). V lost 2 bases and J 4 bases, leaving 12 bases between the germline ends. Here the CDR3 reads CASSIIGTENQPQHF. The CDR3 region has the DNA TGTGCCAGTAGTATAATCGGGACGGAAAATCAGCCCCAGCATTTT. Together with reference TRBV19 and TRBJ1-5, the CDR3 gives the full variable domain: DGGITQSPKYLFRKEGQNVTLSCEQNLNHDAMYWYRQDPGQGLRLIYYSQIVNDFQKGDIAEGYSVSREKKESFPLTVTSAQKNPTAFYLCASSIIGTENQPQHFGDGTRLSIL.

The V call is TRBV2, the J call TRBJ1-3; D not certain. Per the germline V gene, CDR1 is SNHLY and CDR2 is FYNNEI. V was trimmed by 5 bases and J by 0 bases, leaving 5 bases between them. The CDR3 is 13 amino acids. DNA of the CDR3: TGTGCCAGCAGTCCGATCTCTGGAAACACCATATATTTT. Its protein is CASSPISGNTIYF.

CDR3 sequence reads: CASSHPTIYTEAFF. The CDR3, as DNA: TGCGCCAGCAGCCATCCGACCATATACACTGAAGCTTTCTTT. V and J are TRBV4-1 and TRBJ1-1; no reliable D call. Trimming shortened V by 3 bases and J by 3 bases, and 11 bases separated the two germline ends. This CDR3 region has 14 residues. Per germline, CDR1 MGHRA and CDR2 YSYEKL.

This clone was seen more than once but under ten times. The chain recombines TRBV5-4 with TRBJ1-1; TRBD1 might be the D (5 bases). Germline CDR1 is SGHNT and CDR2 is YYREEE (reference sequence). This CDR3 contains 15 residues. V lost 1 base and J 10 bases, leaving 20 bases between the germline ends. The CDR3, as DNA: TGTGCCAGCAGCTTGAAAAGGGTCAGGGAGAGGGGAGCTTTCTTT. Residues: CASSLKRVRERGAFF.

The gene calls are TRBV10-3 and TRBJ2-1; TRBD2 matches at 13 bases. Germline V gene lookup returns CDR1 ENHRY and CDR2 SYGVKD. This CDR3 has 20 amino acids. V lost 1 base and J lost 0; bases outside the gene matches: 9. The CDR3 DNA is TGTGCCATCAGTGAGTTGGGACTAGCGGGGCCTCAAAGCTCCTACAATGAGCAGTTCTTC. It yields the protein CAISELGLAGPQSSYNEQFF.

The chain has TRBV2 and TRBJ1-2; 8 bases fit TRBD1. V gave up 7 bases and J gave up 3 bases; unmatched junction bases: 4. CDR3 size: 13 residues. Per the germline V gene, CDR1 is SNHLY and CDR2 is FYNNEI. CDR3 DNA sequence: TGTGCCAGCACCGGACAGGGCTACTATGGCTACACCTTC. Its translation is CASTGQGYYGYTF. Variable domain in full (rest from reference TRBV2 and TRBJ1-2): EPEVTQTPSHQVTQMGQEVILRCVPISNHLYFYWYRQILGQKVEFLVSFYNNEISEKSEIFDDQFSVERPDGSNFTLKIRSTKLEDSAMYFCASTGQGYYGYTFGSGTRLTVV.

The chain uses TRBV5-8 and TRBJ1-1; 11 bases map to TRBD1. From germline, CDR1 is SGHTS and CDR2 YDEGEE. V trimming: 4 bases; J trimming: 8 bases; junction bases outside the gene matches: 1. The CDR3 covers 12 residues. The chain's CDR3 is CASSGTGGEAFF. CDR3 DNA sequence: TGTGCCAGCAGCGGGACAGGGGGAGAAGCTTTCTTT.

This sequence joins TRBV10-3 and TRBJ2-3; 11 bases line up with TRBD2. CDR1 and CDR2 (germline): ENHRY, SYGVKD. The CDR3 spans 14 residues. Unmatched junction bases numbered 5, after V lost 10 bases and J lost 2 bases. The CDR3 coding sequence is TGTGCCACCCAGACTAGCGGGGACACAGATACGCAGTATTTT. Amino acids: CATQTSGDTDTQYF.

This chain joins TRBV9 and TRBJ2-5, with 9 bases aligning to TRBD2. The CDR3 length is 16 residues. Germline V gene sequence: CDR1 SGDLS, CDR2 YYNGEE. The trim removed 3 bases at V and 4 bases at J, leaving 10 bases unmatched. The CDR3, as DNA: TGTGCCAGCAGCGGTGATGTAGGGCGGGAGGGAGAGACCCAGTACTTC. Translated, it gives CASSGDVGREGETQYF.

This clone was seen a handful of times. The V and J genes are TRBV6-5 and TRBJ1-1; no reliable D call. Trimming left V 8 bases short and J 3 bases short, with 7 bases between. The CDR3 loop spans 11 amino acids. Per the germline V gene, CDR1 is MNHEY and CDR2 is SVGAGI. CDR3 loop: CASRRDTEAFF. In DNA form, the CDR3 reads TGTGCCAGCCGACGGGACACTGAAGCTTTCTTT.

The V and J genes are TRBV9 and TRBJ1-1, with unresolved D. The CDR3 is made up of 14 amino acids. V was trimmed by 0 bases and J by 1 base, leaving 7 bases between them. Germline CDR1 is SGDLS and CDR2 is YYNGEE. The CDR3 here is CASSVVPGNTEAFF. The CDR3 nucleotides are TGTGCCAGCAGCGTAGTCCCAGGGAACACTGAAGCTTTCTTT. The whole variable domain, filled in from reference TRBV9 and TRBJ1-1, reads DSGVTQTPKHLITATGQRVTLRCSPRSGDLSVYWYQQSLDQGLQFLIQYYNGEERAKGNILERFSAQQFPDLHSELNLSSLELGDSALYFCASSVVPGNTEAFFGQGTRLTVV.

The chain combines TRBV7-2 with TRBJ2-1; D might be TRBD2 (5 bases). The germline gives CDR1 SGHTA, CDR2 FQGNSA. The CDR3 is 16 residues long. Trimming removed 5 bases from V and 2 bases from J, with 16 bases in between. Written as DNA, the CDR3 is TGTGCCAGCAGCCCAACAGCGGTTATAGCCTACAATGAGCAGTTCTTC. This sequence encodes CASSPTAVIAYNEQFF.

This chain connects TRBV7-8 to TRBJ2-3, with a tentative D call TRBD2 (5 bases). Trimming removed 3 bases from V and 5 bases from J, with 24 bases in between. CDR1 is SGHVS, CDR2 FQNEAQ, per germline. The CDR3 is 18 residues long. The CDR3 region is CASSFIRGAGPILDTQYF. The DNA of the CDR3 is TGTGCCAGCAGCTTCATCCGGGGAGCAGGCCCTATTTTAGATACGCAGTATTTT.

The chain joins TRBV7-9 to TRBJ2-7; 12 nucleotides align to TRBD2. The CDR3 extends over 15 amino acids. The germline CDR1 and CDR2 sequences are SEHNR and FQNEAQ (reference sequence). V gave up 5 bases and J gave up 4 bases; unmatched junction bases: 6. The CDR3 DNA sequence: TGTGCCAGCAGCACCCGACTAGCGGGAGTTTACGAGCAGTACTTC. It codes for CASSTRLAGVYEQYF.

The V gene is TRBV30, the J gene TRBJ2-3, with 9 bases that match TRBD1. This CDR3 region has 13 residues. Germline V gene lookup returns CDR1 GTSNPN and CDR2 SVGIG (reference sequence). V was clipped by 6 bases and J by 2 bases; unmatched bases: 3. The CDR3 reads CACWTGATDTQYF. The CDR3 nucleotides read TGTGCCTGCTGGACAGGGGCCACAGATACGCAGTATTTT.

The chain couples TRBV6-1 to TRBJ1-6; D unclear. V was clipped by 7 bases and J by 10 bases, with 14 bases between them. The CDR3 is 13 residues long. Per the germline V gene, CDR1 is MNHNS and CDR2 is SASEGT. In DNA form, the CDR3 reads TGTGCCAGCACCCACGACGGGGAATCACCCCTCCACTTT. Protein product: CASTHDGESPLHF.

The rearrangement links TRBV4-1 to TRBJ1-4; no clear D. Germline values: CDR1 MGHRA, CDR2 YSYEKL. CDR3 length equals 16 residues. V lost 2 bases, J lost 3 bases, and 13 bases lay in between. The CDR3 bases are TGCGCCAGCAGCCAAAGCCCTCAGTTACCTAATGAAAAACTGTTTTTT. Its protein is CASSQSPQLPNEKLFF.

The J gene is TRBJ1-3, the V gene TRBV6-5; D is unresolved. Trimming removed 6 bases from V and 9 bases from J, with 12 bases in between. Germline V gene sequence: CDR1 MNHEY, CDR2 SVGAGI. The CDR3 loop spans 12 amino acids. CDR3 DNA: TGTGCCAGCAGAGATACTCTTGGCACCATATATTTT. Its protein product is CASRDTLGTIYF.

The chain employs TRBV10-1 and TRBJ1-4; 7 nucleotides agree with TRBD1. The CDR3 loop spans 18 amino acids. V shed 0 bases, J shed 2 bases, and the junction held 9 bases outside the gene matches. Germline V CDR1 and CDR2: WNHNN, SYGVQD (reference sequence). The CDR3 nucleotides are TGCGCCAGCAGTGAGTCGGAAGGGGGCGAGGTCACTAATGAAAAACTGTTTTTT. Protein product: CASSESEGGEVTNEKLFF.